The rows below give T cell receptor beta chains drawn from one sample of a study of cytomegalovirus exposure and HLA in healthy donors. The repertoire was sequenced with immunoSEQ multiplex PCR; TCRdb's copy has only in-frame clones and lacks some. The table records 200,000 or so clones, over 65% of them present only once. Sequenced input: PBMCs. The receptors here all came from a man aged 18 to 30 in good health and CMV-seronegative. Each CDR3 is given with its conserved first and last residue. Fields, in order: clone size, V gene, J gene, D gene, CDR3 length, CDR3 DNA, CDR3 protein. D genes are given only for firm matches. The size entry is marked missing in some rows and otherwise reads once, few, many or a size class.

clone size: NA
V gene: TRBV19
J gene: TRBJ2-7
D gene: NA
CDR3 length: 15
CDR3 DNA: TGTGCCAGTAGTATTAAGGGTCTCGGGGGCTACGAGCAGTACTTC
CDR3 protein: CASSIKGLGGYEQYF

clone size: NA
V gene: TRBV6-1
J gene: TRBJ1-1
D gene: NA
CDR3 length: 14
CDR3 DNA: TGTGCCAGCGAGGGGGGGACCTTGGGCACTGAAGCTTTCTTT
CDR3 protein: CASEGGTLGTEAFF

clone size: few
V gene: TRBV27
J gene: TRBJ2-7
D gene: TRBD2
CDR3 length: 14
CDR3 DNA: TGTGCCAGCAGTTTAAGGCTAGCGGGAAACGAGCAGTACTTC
CDR3 protein: CASSLRLAGNEQYF

clone size: NA
V gene: TRBV10-2
J gene: TRBJ2-7
D gene: TRBD1
CDR3 length: 14
CDR3 DNA: TGCGCCAGCAGCCTGACAGGGAACACCTACGAGCAGTACTTC
CDR3 protein: CASSLTGNTYEQYF

clone size: NA
V gene: TRBV25-1
J gene: TRBJ1-2
D gene: TRBD1
CDR3 length: 15
CDR3 DNA: TGTGCCAGCAGTGAATCTGGGACAGGGCGCGGAGGCTACACCTTC
CDR3 protein: CASSESGTGRGGYTF

clone size: NA
V gene: TRBV7-9
J gene: TRBJ1-2
D gene: NA
CDR3 length: 11
CDR3 DNA: TGTACAACAGGTTACAACTATGGCTACACCTTC
CDR3 protein: CTTGYNYGYTF

clone size: few
V gene: TRBV6-5
J gene: TRBJ1-2
D gene: NA
CDR3 length: 12
CDR3 DNA: TGTGCCAGCAGTGAAAACAGCTATGGCTACACCTTC
CDR3 protein: CASSENSYGYTF

clone size: few
V gene: TRBV30
J gene: TRBJ1-4
D gene: TRBD1
CDR3 length: 14
CDR3 DNA: TGTGCCTGGAGTGGGGACAGGGGGTACGAAAAACTGTTTTTT
CDR3 protein: CAWSGDRGYEKLFF

clone size: NA
V gene: TRBV6-1
J gene: TRBJ1-2
D gene: NA
CDR3 length: 15
CDR3 DNA: TGTGCCAGCAGTTCATACTCGACAGCTCACTATGGCTACACCTTC
CDR3 protein: CASSSYSTAHYGYTF

clone size: NA
V gene: TRBV5-4
J gene: TRBJ2-2
D gene: TRBD1
CDR3 length: 15
CDR3 DNA: TGTGCCAGCAGCTTACCGGGACAGGGGCACGGGGAGCTGTTTTTT
CDR3 protein: CASSLPGQGHGELFF

clone size: NA
V gene: TRBV7-8
J gene: TRBJ1-4
D gene: NA
CDR3 length: 17
CDR3 DNA: TGTGCCAGCAGCTTAGCTGGCCGGCAGGGGTGGGGCGAAAAACTGTTTTTT
CDR3 protein: CASSLAGRQGWGEKLFF

clone size: NA
V gene: TRBV5-1
J gene: TRBJ2-3
D gene: TRBD2
CDR3 length: 16
CDR3 DNA: TGCGCCAGCAGCTGGACTAGCGGTAGTGGGGCAGATACGCAGTATTTT
CDR3 protein: CASSWTSGSGADTQYF

clone size: NA
V gene: TRBV7-3
J gene: TRBJ2-5
D gene: TRBD1
CDR3 length: 16
CDR3 DNA: TGTGCCAGCAGCTTAACGTCGGGGACAGGGGGCGAGACCCAGTACTTC
CDR3 protein: CASSLTSGTGGETQYF

clone size: NA
V gene: TRBV5-1
J gene: TRBJ2-2
D gene: NA
CDR3 length: 16
CDR3 DNA: TGCGCCAGCAGCTTGGCCCGGGGGTACGGCACCGGGGAGCTGTTTTTT
CDR3 protein: CASSLARGYGTGELFF

clone size: NA
V gene: TRBV5-4
J gene: TRBJ1-6
D gene: TRBD1
CDR3 length: 17
CDR3 DNA: TGTGCCAGCAGCTCCCAAACAGGGGCCTCCTATAATTCACCCCTCCACTTT
CDR3 protein: CASSSQTGASYNSPLHF

clone size: NA
V gene: TRBV6-4
J gene: TRBJ2-3
D gene: NA
CDR3 length: 14
CDR3 DNA: TGTGCCAGCAGAGCCGGACTTCACACAGATACGCAGTATTTT
CDR3 protein: CASRAGLHTDTQYF

clone size: NA
V gene: TRBV7-3
J gene: TRBJ2-2
D gene: NA
CDR3 length: 15
CDR3 DNA: TGTGCCAGCAGTTACGGGAGTACGAACACCGGGGAGCTGTTTTTT
CDR3 protein: CASSYGSTNTGELFF

clone size: NA
V gene: TRBV2
J gene: TRBJ2-3
D gene: TRBD2
CDR3 length: 15
CDR3 DNA: TGTGCCAGCAGGCTACTAGCGGGAGAGGGAGATACGCAGTATTTT
CDR3 protein: CASRLLAGEGDTQYF

clone size: NA
V gene: TRBV1
J gene: TRBJ2-7
D gene: NA
CDR3 length: 18
CDR3 DNA: TGCACCAGCAGCCAAGTGCAGAGTTCTCGCGGGAGAGCCTACGAGCAGTACTTC
CDR3 protein: CTSSQVQSSRGRAYEQYF

clone size: NA
V gene: TRBV6-1
J gene: TRBJ1-5
D gene: TRBD1
CDR3 length: 15
CDR3 DNA: TGTGCCAGCAGTGAAGGACAGGGGGCAGGGCAGCCCCAGCATTTT
CDR3 protein: CASSEGQGAGQPQHF

clone size: NA
V gene: TRBV11-3
J gene: TRBJ2-2
D gene: NA
CDR3 length: 15
CDR3 DNA: TGTGCCAGCAGCTCGGGGGGCACGGGGACCGGGGAGCTGTTTTTT
CDR3 protein: CASSSGGTGTGELFF

clone size: NA
V gene: TRBV28
J gene: TRBJ2-7
D gene: NA
CDR3 length: 12
CDR3 DNA: TGTGCCAGCAGCCCTATCCTTAACGAGCAGTACTTC
CDR3 protein: CASSPILNEQYF

clone size: NA
V gene: TRBV18
J gene: TRBJ2-7
D gene: NA
CDR3 length: 13
CDR3 DNA: TGTGCCAGCTCACCTGGGAGCTCCTACGAGCAGTACTTC
CDR3 protein: CASSPGSSYEQYF

clone size: once
V gene: TRBV6-5
J gene: TRBJ1-3
D gene: NA
CDR3 length: 13
CDR3 DNA: TGTGCCAGCAGTCCCGGGACAGGAAACACCATATATTTT
CDR3 protein: CASSPGTGNTIYF

clone size: NA
V gene: TRBV28
J gene: TRBJ2-2
D gene: TRBD1
CDR3 length: 19
CDR3 DNA: TGTGCCAGCACGTTTTTGTTTTCCGGGACAGGGGGCGGCACCGGGGAGCTGTTTTTT
CDR3 protein: CASTFLFSGTGGGTGELFF

clone size: few
V gene: TRBV6-5
J gene: TRBJ2-2
D gene: NA
CDR3 length: 12
CDR3 DNA: TGTGCCAGCAGCCCCCAGACCGGGGAGCTGTTTTTT
CDR3 protein: CASSPQTGELFF

clone size: NA
V gene: TRBV9
J gene: TRBJ2-1
D gene: TRBD2
CDR3 length: 14
CDR3 DNA: TGTGCCAGCAGCCCCCGACTAGCGCTCAATGAGCAGTTCTTC
CDR3 protein: CASSPRLALNEQFF

clone size: NA
V gene: TRBV28
J gene: TRBJ2-7
D gene: TRBD2
CDR3 length: 15
CDR3 DNA: TGTGCCAGCAGGATAAAACTAGCGGGAGTCTACGAGCAGTACTTC
CDR3 protein: CASRIKLAGVYEQYF

clone size: NA
V gene: TRBV7-9
J gene: TRBJ2-2
D gene: TRBD1
CDR3 length: 15
CDR3 DNA: TGTGCCAGCAGCTCAATTACTACAGGGGCCGGGGAGCTGTTTTTT
CDR3 protein: CASSSITTGAGELFF

clone size: NA
V gene: TRBV2
J gene: TRBJ1-1
D gene: NA
CDR3 length: 11
CDR3 DNA: TGTGCCAGCACCCGGGGGGGATCGGCTTTCTTT
CDR3 protein: CASTRGGSAFF

clone size: few
V gene: TRBV5-3
J gene: TRBJ1-1
D gene: TRBD1
CDR3 length: 14
CDR3 DNA: TGTGCCAGAAGCCCGGGGGACAGAAACACTGAAGCTTTCTTT
CDR3 protein: CARSPGDRNTEAFF

clone size: once
V gene: TRBV4-1
J gene: TRBJ2-1
D gene: NA
CDR3 length: 16
CDR3 DNA: TGCGCCAGCAGCCAGGGGGCGTTACACTCCTACAATGAGCAGTTCTTC
CDR3 protein: CASSQGALHSYNEQFF

clone size: NA
V gene: TRBV4-1
J gene: TRBJ2-7
D gene: TRBD2
CDR3 length: 16
CDR3 DNA: TGCGCCAGCAGCCAAAGGTGGGGGGGTGGTGGATACGAGCAGTACTTC
CDR3 protein: CASSQRWGGGGYEQYF

clone size: NA
V gene: TRBV4-1
J gene: TRBJ2-7
D gene: TRBD2
CDR3 length: 18
CDR3 DNA: TGCGCCAGCAGCCTTCGAGTAGCGGGGGACTTTAGCTCCTACGAGCAGTACTTC
CDR3 protein: CASSLRVAGDFSSYEQYF

clone size: NA
V gene: TRBV6-1
J gene: TRBJ2-5
D gene: NA
CDR3 length: 14
CDR3 DNA: TGTGCCAGCAGTGGACGAGGGCACCAAGAGACCCAGTACTTC
CDR3 protein: CASSGRGHQETQYF

clone size: few
V gene: TRBV4-2
J gene: TRBJ1-5
D gene: NA
CDR3 length: 14
CDR3 DNA: TGTGCCAGCAGCGACGACACCAGCAATCAGCCCCAGCATTTT
CDR3 protein: CASSDDTSNQPQHF

clone size: NA
V gene: TRBV6-4
J gene: TRBJ2-3
D gene: NA
CDR3 length: 14
CDR3 DNA: TGTGCCAGCAGTCGGATTAGCGGCGGAGATACGCAGTATTTT
CDR3 protein: CASSRISGGDTQYF

clone size: once
V gene: TRBV5-6
J gene: TRBJ2-5
D gene: NA
CDR3 length: 11
CDR3 DNA: TGTGCCAGCAGCTTCAGCCGGGAGCAGTACTTC
CDR3 protein: CASSFSREQYF

clone size: NA
V gene: TRBV5-1
J gene: TRBJ1-2
D gene: NA
CDR3 length: 16
CDR3 DNA: TGCGCCAGCAGCTTTGGACAGTCTCAGACTAACTATGGCTACACCTTC
CDR3 protein: CASSFGQSQTNYGYTF

clone size: NA
V gene: TRBV9
J gene: TRBJ2-7
D gene: TRBD2
CDR3 length: 15
CDR3 DNA: TGTGCCAGCAGCGTAAAGCCGGGAGGGCCTTTCGAGCAGTACTTC
CDR3 protein: CASSVKPGGPFEQYF

clone size: NA
V gene: TRBV18
J gene: TRBJ2-1
D gene: NA
CDR3 length: 17
CDR3 DNA: TGTGCCAGCTCACCAGAAGTGGGGCTCGGACCAAGGGATGAGCAGTTCTTC
CDR3 protein: CASSPEVGLGPRDEQFF

clone size: NA
V gene: TRBV19
J gene: TRBJ2-7
D gene: TRBD2
CDR3 length: 17
CDR3 DNA: TGTGCCAGTAGTATGGGACTAGCGGGAGGGCCAGAGGAGGAGCAGTACTTC
CDR3 protein: CASSMGLAGGPEEEQYF

clone size: NA
V gene: TRBV2
J gene: TRBJ1-5
D gene: NA
CDR3 length: 15
CDR3 DNA: TGTGCCAGCAGTTTCGACAGTAATAGCAATCAGCCCCAGCATTTT
CDR3 protein: CASSFDSNSNQPQHF

clone size: NA
V gene: TRBV2
J gene: TRBJ2-3
D gene: NA
CDR3 length: 14
CDR3 DNA: TGTGCCAGCAGTGAAGCGCAGTTGAGGGATACGCAGTATTTT
CDR3 protein: CASSEAQLRDTQYF

clone size: NA
V gene: TRBV6-1
J gene: TRBJ1-1
D gene: NA
CDR3 length: 12
CDR3 DNA: TGTGCCAGCAGTGAAGACATTACTGAAGCTTTCTTT
CDR3 protein: CASSEDITEAFF

clone size: NA
V gene: TRBV11-2
J gene: TRBJ1-1
D gene: NA
CDR3 length: 15
CDR3 DNA: TGTGCCAGCAGCTTAGTCGCGGGTAGTGGCACTGAAGCTTTCTTT
CDR3 protein: CASSLVAGSGTEAFF

clone size: once
V gene: TRBV5-1
J gene: TRBJ2-7
D gene: TRBD1
CDR3 length: 16
CDR3 DNA: TGCGCCAGCAGCATTTCACAGGGGGTCCCAACCTACGAGCAGTACTTC
CDR3 protein: CASSISQGVPTYEQYF

clone size: NA
V gene: TRBV29-1
J gene: TRBJ2-7
D gene: NA
CDR3 length: 15
CDR3 DNA: TGCAGCGTTGAGGTATCCGGGACACCCTCCTACGAGCAGTACTTC
CDR3 protein: CSVEVSGTPSYEQYF

clone size: NA
V gene: TRBV28
J gene: TRBJ2-7
D gene: NA
CDR3 length: 13
CDR3 DNA: TGTGCCAGCAGTTTATCACAAACCTACGAGCAGTACTTC
CDR3 protein: CASSLSQTYEQYF

clone size: once
V gene: TRBV1
J gene: TRBJ2-5
D gene: NA
CDR3 length: 17
CDR3 DNA: TGCACCAGCAGCCAGGCGCGAAGGCAGGGGGCCGGAGAGACCCAGTACTTC
CDR3 protein: CTSSQARRQGAGETQYF

clone size: NA
V gene: TRBV12-5
J gene: TRBJ2-7
D gene: NA
CDR3 length: 16
CDR3 DNA: TGTGCTAGTGGTTTGGTAATAGACAGGCACTCCTACGAGCAGTACTTC
CDR3 protein: CASGLVIDRHSYEQYF

clone size: NA
V gene: TRBV5-1
J gene: TRBJ1-4
D gene: NA
CDR3 length: 15
CDR3 DNA: TGCGCCAGCAGCTCTTCGGGGGGCGGGAGTGAAAAACTGTTTTTT
CDR3 protein: CASSSSGGGSEKLFF

clone size: NA
V gene: TRBV2
J gene: TRBJ1-1
D gene: NA
CDR3 length: 16
CDR3 DNA: TGTGCCAGCAGTGAAATGAGGAGGGTTTGGGGCACTGAAGCTTTCTTT
CDR3 protein: CASSEMRRVWGTEAFF

clone size: NA
V gene: TRBV2
J gene: TRBJ2-7
D gene: NA
CDR3 length: 15
CDR3 DNA: TGTGCCAGCAGTGAAGCACAATGGAGCTCCTACGAGCAGTACTTC
CDR3 protein: CASSEAQWSSYEQYF

clone size: NA
V gene: TRBV7-9
J gene: TRBJ1-5
D gene: TRBD1
CDR3 length: 16
CDR3 DNA: TGTGCCAGCAGCCTAACTACAGGGGGGAGTAATCAGCCCCAGCATTTT
CDR3 protein: CASSLTTGGSNQPQHF

clone size: once
V gene: TRBV6-5
J gene: TRBJ2-2
D gene: NA
CDR3 length: 12
CDR3 DNA: TGTGCCAGCAGGTCGGGGACCGGGGAGCTGTTTTTT
CDR3 protein: CASRSGTGELFF

clone size: NA
V gene: TRBV4-1
J gene: TRBJ2-7
D gene: NA
CDR3 length: 12
CDR3 DNA: TGCGCCAGCAGTCACAATGCCTACGAGCAGTACTTC
CDR3 protein: CASSHNAYEQYF

clone size: NA
V gene: TRBV18
J gene: TRBJ2-7
D gene: NA
CDR3 length: 15
CDR3 DNA: TGTGCCAGCTCACCACCCTCGGACAGCCGATACGAGCAGTACTTC
CDR3 protein: CASSPPSDSRYEQYF

clone size: NA
V gene: TRBV2
J gene: TRBJ1-1
D gene: NA
CDR3 length: 14
CDR3 DNA: TGTGCCAGCAGTGCCGCCGGGAGTCGGTCTGAAGCTTTCTTT
CDR3 protein: CASSAAGSRSEAFF